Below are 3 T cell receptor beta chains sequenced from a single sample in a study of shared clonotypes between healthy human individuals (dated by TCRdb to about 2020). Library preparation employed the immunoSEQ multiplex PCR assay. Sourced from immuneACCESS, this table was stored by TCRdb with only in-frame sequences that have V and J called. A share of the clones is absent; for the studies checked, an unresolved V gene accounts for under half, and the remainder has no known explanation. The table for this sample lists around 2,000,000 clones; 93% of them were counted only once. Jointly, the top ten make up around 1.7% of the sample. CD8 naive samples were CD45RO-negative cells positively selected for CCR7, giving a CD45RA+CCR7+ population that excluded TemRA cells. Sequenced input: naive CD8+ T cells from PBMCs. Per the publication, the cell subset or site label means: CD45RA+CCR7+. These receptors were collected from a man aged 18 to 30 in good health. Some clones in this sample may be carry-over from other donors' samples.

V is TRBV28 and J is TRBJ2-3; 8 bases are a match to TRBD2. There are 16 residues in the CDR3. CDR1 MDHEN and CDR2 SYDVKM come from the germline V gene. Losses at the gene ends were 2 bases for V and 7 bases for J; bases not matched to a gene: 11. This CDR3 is CASSLRSGGDSNTQYF. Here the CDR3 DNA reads TGTGCCAGCAGTTTACGAAGCGGGGGCGATTCTAATACGCAGTATTTT. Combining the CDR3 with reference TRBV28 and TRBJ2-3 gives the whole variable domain DVKVTQSSRYLVKRTGEKVFLECVQDMDHENMFWYRQDPGLGLRLIYFSYDVKMKEKGDIPEGYSVSREKKERFSLILESASTNQTSMYLCASSLRSGGDSNTQYFGPGTRLTVL.

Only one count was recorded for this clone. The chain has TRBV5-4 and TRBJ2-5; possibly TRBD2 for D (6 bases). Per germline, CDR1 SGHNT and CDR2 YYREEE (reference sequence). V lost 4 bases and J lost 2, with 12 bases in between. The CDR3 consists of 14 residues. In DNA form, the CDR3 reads TGTGCCAGCAGCGGGGAGGAGGATCAAGAGACCCAGTACTTC. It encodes CASSGEEDQETQYF. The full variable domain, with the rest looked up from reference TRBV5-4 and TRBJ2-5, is ETGVTQSPTHLIKTRGQQVTLRCSSQSGHNTVSWYQQALGQGPQFIFQYYREEENGRGNFPPRFSGLQFPNYSSELNVNALELDDSALYLCASSGEEDQETQYFGPGTRLLVL.

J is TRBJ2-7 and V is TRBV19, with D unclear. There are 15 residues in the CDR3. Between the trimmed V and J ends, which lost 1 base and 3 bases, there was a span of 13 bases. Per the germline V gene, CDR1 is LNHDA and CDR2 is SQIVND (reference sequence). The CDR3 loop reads CASSIVGSVVYEQYF. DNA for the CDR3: TGTGCCAGTAGTATAGTAGGCAGTGTCGTCTACGAGCAGTACTTC.